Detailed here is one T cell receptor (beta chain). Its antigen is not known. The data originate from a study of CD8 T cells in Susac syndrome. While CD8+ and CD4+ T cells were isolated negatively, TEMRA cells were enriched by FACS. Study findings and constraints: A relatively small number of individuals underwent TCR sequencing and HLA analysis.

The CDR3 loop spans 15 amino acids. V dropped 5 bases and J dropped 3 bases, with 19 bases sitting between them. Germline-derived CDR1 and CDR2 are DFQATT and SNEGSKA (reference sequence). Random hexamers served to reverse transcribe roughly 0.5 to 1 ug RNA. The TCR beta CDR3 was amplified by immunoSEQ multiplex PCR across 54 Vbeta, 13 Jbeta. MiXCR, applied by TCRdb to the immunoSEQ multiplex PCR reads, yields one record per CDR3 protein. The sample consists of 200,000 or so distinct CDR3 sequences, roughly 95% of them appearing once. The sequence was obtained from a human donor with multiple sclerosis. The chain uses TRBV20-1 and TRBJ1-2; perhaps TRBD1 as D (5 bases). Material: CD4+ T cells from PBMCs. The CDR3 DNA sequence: TGCAGTGCTCTTGCGCCGTGGGGGGATTACTATGGCTACACCTTC. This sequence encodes CSALAPWGDYYGYTF.